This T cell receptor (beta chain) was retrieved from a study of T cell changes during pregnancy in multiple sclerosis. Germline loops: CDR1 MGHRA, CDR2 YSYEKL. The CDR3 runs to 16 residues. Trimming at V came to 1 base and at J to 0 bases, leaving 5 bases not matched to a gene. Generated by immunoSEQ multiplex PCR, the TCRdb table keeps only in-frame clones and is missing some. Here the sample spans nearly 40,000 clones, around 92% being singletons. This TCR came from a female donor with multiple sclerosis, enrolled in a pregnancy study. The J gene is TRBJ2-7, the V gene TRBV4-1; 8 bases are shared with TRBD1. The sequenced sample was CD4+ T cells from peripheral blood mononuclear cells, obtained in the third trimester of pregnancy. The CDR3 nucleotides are TGCGCCAGCAGCCAAGTTCCCAGGGGGCGCTCCTACGAGCAGTACTTC. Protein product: CASSQVPRGRSYEQYF.